This record concerns one T cell receptor beta chain sequence. This clonotype was observed at least ten times. Its antigen is not yet known. Qualities for individual bases were not recorded, and no much larger clone is one base off. This specimen belongs to a study of T-cell reconstitution after alpha-beta-depleted transplantation in children (dated by TCRdb to about 2016). Some background on the complete study: T-cell immune reconstitution after TCRalphabeta/CD19-depleted allogeneic hematopoietic cell transplantation in children was quantitatively tracked in the study by means of TCR repertoire profiling. On the study overall, not on this receptor specifically: The apparently early recovery of alphabetaT-cell counts about two months after transplant reportedly depended on only several hundred rapidly expanded clones that came from non-depleted graft cells. In some patients, the high TCRbeta diversity seen at day 60 was put down to recipient T cells and intrathymic progenitors that had survived conditioning. The frequencies of hyperexpanded clones fell over the following months, and after one year, T-cell counts and TCRbeta diversity were mostly attributed to newly produced T cells.

The label giving this sample's treatment or condition can be read as: allogeneic hematopoietic cell transplantation with graft depleted of TCRalphabeta T cells and CD19 B cells. Transplant recipients were children who received TCRalphabeta/CD19-depleted allogeneic hematopoietic cell grafts. Receptors were amplified or captured by PCR. These reads were obtained on an Illumina HiSeq 2500. To normalize quantification of the TCRbeta repertoire, the TCR libraries were built with molecular barcoding that relied on unique molecular identifiers. The public reads were run again by TCRdb, first through fastp at Q25 and then through MiXCR, and only productive beta chains were kept. Every CDR3 protein is listed once, alongside the most common genes and DNA of its rows. The sample profile shows 250,000 to 300,000 distinct CDR3 sequences; 11% of them were found once. The ten largest clones add up to less than 25% of the sample.

V is cut by 2 bases and J by 2 bases, and the space between the germline ends is 10 bases. The CDR3 has 14 amino acids, counting the end cysteine and phenylalanine. Of all the DNA, just the CDR3 is kept, 42 bases in frame from base 1. This clonotype was sampled from a male patient under 10 years old who had a stem cell transplant for chronic granulomatous disease, so the T cells may come from the graft donor. The chain is encoded by TRBV12-3 or TRBV12-4 joined to TRBJ2-7; the D gene lacks a confident call. This specimen consisted of peripheral blood, obtained 180 days after TCRalphabeta/CD19-depleted stem cell transplant. CDR3 reads: CASSLYGSTYEQYF. The sequence in DNA is TGTGCCAGCAGTTTATACGGGTCTACCTACGAGCAGTACTTC.